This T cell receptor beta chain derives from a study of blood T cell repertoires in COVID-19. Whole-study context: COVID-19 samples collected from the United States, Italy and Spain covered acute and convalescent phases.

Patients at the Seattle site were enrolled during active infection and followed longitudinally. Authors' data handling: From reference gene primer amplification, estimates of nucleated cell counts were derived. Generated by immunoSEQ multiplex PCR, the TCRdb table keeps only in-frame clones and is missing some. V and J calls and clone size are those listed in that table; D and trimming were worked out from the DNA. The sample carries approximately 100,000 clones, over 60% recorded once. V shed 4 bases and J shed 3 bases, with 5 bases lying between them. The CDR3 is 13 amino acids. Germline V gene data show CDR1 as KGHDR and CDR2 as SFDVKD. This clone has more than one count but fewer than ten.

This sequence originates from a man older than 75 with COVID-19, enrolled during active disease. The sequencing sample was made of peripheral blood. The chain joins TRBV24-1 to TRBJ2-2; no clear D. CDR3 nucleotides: TGTGCCACCAGTGACTATTACACCGGGGAGCTGTTTTTT. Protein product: CATSDYYTGELFF.